The text below deals with one TCR beta chain. The entry originates in a study of blood T cell repertoires in COVID-19. Sequenced by immunoSEQ multiplex PCR; TCRdb stores in-frame clones only, minus some. The sample includes 250,000 to 350,000 clones, 87% of them seen just once. Individuals aged roughly 18 to 95 years were recruited from 20 to 25 US areas. The germline V gene has CDR1 SGHRS and CDR2 YFSETQ. CDR3 length: 16 amino acids. V was pared by 0 bases and J by 4 bases, with 9 bases of the junction left unmatched. The receptor was isolated from a woman aged 25-40 years who had recovered from COVID-19. Material: PBMCs or T cells enriched from blood (not recorded which). This chain joins TRBV5-1 and TRBJ1-2; 7 bases line up with TRBD1. The CDR3 bases are TGCGCCAGCAGCTTGGCCCAGGGGGGCAGGGGCTATGGCTACACCTTC. Protein product: CASSLAQGGRGYGYTF.